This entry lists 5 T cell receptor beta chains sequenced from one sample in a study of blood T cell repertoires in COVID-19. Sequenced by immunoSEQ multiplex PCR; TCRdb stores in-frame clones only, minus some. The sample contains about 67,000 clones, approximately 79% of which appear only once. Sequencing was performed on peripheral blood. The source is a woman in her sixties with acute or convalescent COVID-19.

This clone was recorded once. CDR3 in amino acids: CASSRRPGQQYF. For the CDR3, the DNA is TGTGCCAGCAGCCGCCGACCAGGACAGCAGTACTTC. V gene TRBV14 combines with J gene TRBJ2-5; D might be TRBD1 (6 bases). The CDR3 has 12 residues. Per germline, CDR1 SGHDN and CDR2 FVKESK. V lost 4 bases and J 11 bases, leaving 14 bases between the germline ends.

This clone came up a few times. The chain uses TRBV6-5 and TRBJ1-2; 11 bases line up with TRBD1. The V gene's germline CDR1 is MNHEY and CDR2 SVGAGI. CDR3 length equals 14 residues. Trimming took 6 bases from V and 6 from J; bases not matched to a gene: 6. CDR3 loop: CASRRTGGLDGYTF. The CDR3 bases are TGTGCCAGCAGGCGGACAGGGGGCTTGGATGGCTACACCTTC.

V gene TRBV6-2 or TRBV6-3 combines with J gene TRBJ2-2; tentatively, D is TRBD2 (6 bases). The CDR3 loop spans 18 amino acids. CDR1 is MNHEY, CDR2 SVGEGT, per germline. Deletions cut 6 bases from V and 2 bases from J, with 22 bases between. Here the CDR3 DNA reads TGTGCCAGCAGGCCTTACCAGGGAAGGGACTCTAACACCGGGGAGCTGTTTTTT. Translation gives CASRPYQGRDSNTGELFF.

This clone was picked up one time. CDR3 sequence: CASPPGQGSYNSPLHF. DNA of the CDR3: TGTGCCAGCCCCCCGGGACAGGGCTCCTATAATTCACCCCTCCACTTT. The chain uses TRBV14 and TRBJ1-6; 9 bases map to TRBD1. The CDR3 loop spans 16 amino acids. Germline trimming cut 8 bases from V and 0 bases from J; bases unmatched to any gene: 5. The germline CDR1 and CDR2 sequences are SGHDN and FVKESK. The whole variable domain, filled in from reference TRBV14 and TRBJ1-6, reads EAGVTQFPSHSVIEKGQTVTLRCDPISGHDNLYWYRRVMGKEIKFLLHFVKESKQDESGMPNNRFLAERTGGTYSTLKVQPAELEDSGVYFCASPPGQGSYNSPLHFGNGTRLTVT.

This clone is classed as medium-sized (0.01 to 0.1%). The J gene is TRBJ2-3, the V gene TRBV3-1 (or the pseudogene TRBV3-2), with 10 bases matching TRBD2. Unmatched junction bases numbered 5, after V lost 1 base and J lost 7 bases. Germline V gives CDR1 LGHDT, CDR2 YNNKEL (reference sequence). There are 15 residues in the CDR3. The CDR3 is CASSQALAGDYTQYF. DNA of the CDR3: TGTGCCAGCAGCCAAGCCCTAGCGGGGGACTATACGCAGTATTTT.